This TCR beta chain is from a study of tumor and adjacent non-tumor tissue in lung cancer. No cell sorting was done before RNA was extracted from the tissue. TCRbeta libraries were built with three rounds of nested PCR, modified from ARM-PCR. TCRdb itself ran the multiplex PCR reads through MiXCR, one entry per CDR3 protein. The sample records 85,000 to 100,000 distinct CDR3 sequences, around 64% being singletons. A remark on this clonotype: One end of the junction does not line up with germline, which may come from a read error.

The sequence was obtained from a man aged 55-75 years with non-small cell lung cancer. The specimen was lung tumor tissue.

The CDR3 spells CASSSGLYEELFF. CDR3 coding DNA: TGCGCCAGCAGCTCCGGACTGTACGAGGAGTTGTTTTTT. The J gene is TRBJ2-2, the V gene TRBV11-1, with a possible D match to TRBD2 (5 bases). The CDR3 sequence is 13 residues long. Per the germline V gene, CDR1 is SGHAT and CDR2 is FQDESV (reference sequence).